Below are 14 T cell receptor beta chains sequenced from a single sample in a study of vaccination effects on CD4 cells after COVID-19. What these receptors recognize is not known. Antigen-specific CD4+ T cells expanded by the ViraFEST assay with viral peptide pools were then sequenced. Following culture for about 11 days, CD4+ T cells were isolated. Documented for the person is a PCR-confirmed SARS-CoV-2 infection occurring between March and December 2020. All study participants received two doses of BNT162b2 or mRNA-1273 vaccine. TCRdb keeps only in-frame clones here, not all; method: immunoSEQ multiplex PCR. Of 15,000 to 20,000 clones listed, about four fifths are singletons. This specimen was CD4+ T cells from PBMCs cultured with SARS-CoV-2 spike peptides, taken after COVID-19 vaccination. The receptors were sampled from a human donor who had a prior SARS-CoV-2 infection.

The chain has TRBV19 and TRBJ1-2, with D maybe TRBD1 (5 bases). Trimming took 6 bases from V and 8 from J, leaving 19 bases between them. This CDR3 is 14 amino acids long. In germline, CDR1 is LNHDA, CDR2 SQIVND (reference sequence). This CDR3 reads CASSTRDRLYGYTF. CDR3 sequence (DNA): TGTGCCAGTAGCACCCGGGACCGACTGTACGGCTACACCTTC. The variable domain in full, with the rest retrieved from reference TRBV19 and TRBJ1-2, is DGGITQSPKYLFRKEGQNVTLSCEQNLNHDAMYWYRQDPGQGLRLIYYSQIVNDFQKGDIAEGYSVSREKKESFPLTVTSAQKNPTAFYLCASSTRDRLYGYTFGSGTRLTVV.

CDR3 protein: CASSFAGTEQETQYF. The CDR3 DNA reads TGCGCCAGCAGCTTTGCCGGGACAGAACAAGAGACCCAGTACTTC. The J gene is TRBJ2-5, the V gene TRBV5-1, with 7 bases aligning to TRBD1. Trimming cost V 2 bases and J 2 bases; bases outside gene matches: 6. Germline CDR1 and CDR2: SGHRS and YFSETQ. The CDR3 has 15 residues.

The V and J genes are TRBV5-1 and TRBJ2-7, with 8 nucleotides matching TRBD2. Germline V gene data show CDR1 as SGHRS and CDR2 as YFSETQ. Germline trimming cut 3 bases from V and 3 bases from J; bases unmatched to any gene: 11. The CDR3 is made up of 16 amino acids. The CDR3, as DNA: TGCGCCAGCAGCTCCGGAAGGAGCGGGAGAGTCTACGAGCAGTACTTC. Translated, it gives CASSSGRSGRVYEQYF.

In its sample, this clone was seen a few times. The chain employs TRBV19 and TRBJ1-4; D might be TRBD1 (5 bases). The CDR3 loop spans 13 amino acids. CDR1 is LNHDA and CDR2 is SQIVND in the germline V gene (reference sequence). The V end was cut by 2 bases, the J end by 8 bases, with 9 bases between. In nucleotides, the CDR3 is TGTGCCAGTAGTATATGGCGGGGGGAAAAACTGTTTTTT. Its translation: CASSIWRGEKLFF. The full variable domain, its missing parts supplied by reference TRBV19 and TRBJ1-4, is DGGITQSPKYLFRKEGQNVTLSCEQNLNHDAMYWYRQDPGQGLRLIYYSQIVNDFQKGDIAEGYSVSREKKESFPLTVTSAQKNPTAFYLCASSIWRGEKLFFGSGTQLSVL.

This sequence joins TRBV11-3 and TRBJ2-1, with 14 bases aligning to TRBD2. J gave up 3 bases and V 5 bases, and 3 bases lay outside the gene matches. CDR3 length equals 16 residues. In germline, CDR1 is SGHNT, CDR2 YENEEA. The CDR3 loop is CASSRGTSGGYNEQFF. The CDR3 DNA reads TGTGCCAGCAGCCGAGGGACTAGCGGGGGCTACAATGAGCAGTTCTTC.

This chain connects TRBV30 to TRBJ2-3; no reliable D call. The CDR3 loop spans 13 amino acids. V was pared by 0 bases and J by 4 bases, with 8 bases between. Germline V gives CDR1 GTSNPN, CDR2 SVGIG (reference sequence). The CDR3 loop reads CAWSVRSADTQYF. Written as DNA, the CDR3 is TGTGCCTGGAGTGTACGTTCAGCAGATACGCAGTATTTT.

V and J are TRBV12-3 or TRBV12-4 and TRBJ2-4; 10 nucleotides match TRBD2. V gave up 7 bases and J gave up 6 bases; unmatched junction bases: 3. The CDR3 consists of 13 residues. CDR3 sequence: CASKQREGNIQYF. The CDR3 coding sequence is TGTGCCAGCAAACAGCGGGAGGGAAACATTCAGTACTTC.

The chain is built from TRBV24-1 and TRBJ2-7, with a weak D call TRBD2 (6 bases). CDR1 KGHDR and CDR2 SFDVKD come from the germline V gene. V lost 4 bases to trimming and J lost 4 bases, with 10 bases between them. The CDR3 length is 13 residues. The CDR3 DNA reads TGTGCCACCAGTGACGCGGGACTTTACGAGCAGTACTTC. This sequence encodes CATSDAGLYEQYF.

This chain links TRBV9 with TRBJ1-1, with TRBD1 as a possible D gene (5 bases). CDR1 is SGDLS, CDR2 YYNGEE, per germline. The V end was cut by 0 bases, the J end by 3 bases, with 12 bases between. The CDR3 spans 15 residues. CDR3 sequence: CASSVGEGPHTEAFF. CDR3 bases: TGTGCCAGCAGCGTAGGCGAGGGACCACACACTGAAGCTTTCTTT. Full variable domain (outside the CDR3, taken from reference TRBV9 and TRBJ1-1): DSGVTQTPKHLITATGQRVTLRCSPRSGDLSVYWYQQSLDQGLQFLIQYYNGEERAKGNILERFSAQQFPDLHSELNLSSLELGDSALYFCASSVGEGPHTEAFFGQGTRLTVV.

The chain couples TRBV7-8 to TRBJ2-6; 8 positions match TRBD1. The CDR3 covers 14 residues. The ends lost 10 bases at V and 4 bases at J; junction bases unmatched: 6. Germline loops: CDR1 SGHVS, CDR2 FQNEAQ. CDR3 in DNA: TGTGCCACCAGGCGACAGGGGGGGGCCAACGTCCTGACTTTC. This encodes CATRRQGGANVLTF.

This clone came up once. In DNA form, the CDR3 reads TGCGCCAGCAGCTTGACAGGGTTGAGCAATCAGCCCCAGCATTTT. This encodes CASSLTGLSNQPQHF. This chain links TRBV5-1 with TRBJ1-5; possibly TRBD1 for D (6 bases). The length of the CDR3 is 15 residues. Trimming stripped 1 base from V and 1 base from J, with 9 bases between. CDR1 is SGHRS and CDR2 is YFSETQ in the germline V gene.

The chain uses TRBV12-3 or TRBV12-4 and TRBJ1-2, with D unclear. The CDR3 consists of 13 residues. Trimming took off 10 bases at V and 2 bases at J, with 14 bases between the two ends. In nucleotides, the CDR3 is TGTGCCACGAAGTCCCGGGTCAACTATGGCTACACCTTC. Translated: CATKSRVNYGYTF.

This chain uses TRBV7-2 with TRBJ2-5; 10 bases are shared with TRBD2. The germline V gene encodes CDR1 SGHTA and CDR2 FQGNSA. Trimming at V came to 5 bases and at J to 9 bases, leaving 15 bases not matched to a gene. This CDR3 has 16 residues. The CDR3 nucleotides read TGTGCCAGCAGCGCAACTCAGCGGGGGGGGTCAGGTCCCCAGTACTTC. Translating gives CASSATQRGGSGPQYF.

This clone was seen once. The chain is built from TRBV3-1 (or the pseudogene TRBV3-2) and TRBJ1-1; a possible D gene is TRBD1 (6 bases). V was clipped by 4 bases and J by 8 bases, with 11 bases between them. This CDR3 is 12 amino acids long. CDR1 and CDR2 from the germline V gene are LGHDT and YNNKEL (reference sequence). In nucleotides, the CDR3 is TGTGCCAGCAGCCTACGACAGGAGGAAGCTTTCTTT. The encoded protein is CASSLRQEEAFF.